The T cell receptor (beta chain) under discussion was sequenced for a study of blood T cell repertoires in COVID-19. Germline assignment: CDR1 LGHDT and CDR2 YNNKEL (reference sequence). This CDR3 region has 16 residues. The V gene lost 4 bases and the J gene lost 0 bases, with 14 bases spanning the gap. In the authors' methods: Reference gene primers were amplified, and this amplification served to estimate nucleated cell counts. Assay: immunoSEQ multiplex PCR; the TCRdb copy retains only in-frame clones and omits some. V, J and clone size are those of that table, while D and trimming were read from the DNA. In the table there are roughly 150,000 clones, more than 65% of which are singletons.

The receptor was derived from a woman at least 80 years old with acute or convalescent COVID-19. The chain has TRBV3-1 (or the pseudogene TRBV3-2) and TRBJ2-3; no firm D call. Sequencing used peripheral blood. The CDR3, as DNA: TGTGCCAGCAGCCTAAGCGCGCTTGAAAGCACAGATACGCAGTATTTT. Translation: CASSLSALESTDTQYF.